This TCR beta chain was sequenced during a study of regulatory and conventional T cells in RAG deficiency. Worth noting for this clone: Its matching antigen is unknown.

Study results and caveats: Compared with controls, unique Treg TCR beta sequences dropped around 100-fold in Omenn syndrome and CID/AS. Patient subsets had shorter CDR3s; Omenn Treg-Tconv overlap exceeded 90%.

Genomic DNA came from blood conventional CD4+ T cells gated CD25-low CD127-high. Libraries were prepared by immunoSEQ multiplex PCR; TCRdb keeps only in-frame clonotypes and omits some of them. The sample carries 30,000 to 40,000 clones, 60% to 85% recorded once. These same records also appear under a second study, on regulatory T cells. That study adds: The PCR used 52 TRBV and 13 TRBJ primers. Skewed V and J usage and few unique V-J pairs marked patient repertoires, most in Tregs.

The receptor's source is a human donor in good health. Sequencing used CD4+ effector T cells sorted from blood.

DNA for the CDR3: TGTGCCAGCAGCAGGACGGTAACCTACAATGAGCAGTTCTTC. This codes for CASSRTVTYNEQFF. The V call is TRBV5-6, the J call TRBJ2-1; D call uncertain. This CDR3 has 14 residues. Germline loops: CDR1 SGHDT, CDR2 YYEEEE. Trimming pared 4 bases from V and 2 bases from J, leaving 10 bases between.